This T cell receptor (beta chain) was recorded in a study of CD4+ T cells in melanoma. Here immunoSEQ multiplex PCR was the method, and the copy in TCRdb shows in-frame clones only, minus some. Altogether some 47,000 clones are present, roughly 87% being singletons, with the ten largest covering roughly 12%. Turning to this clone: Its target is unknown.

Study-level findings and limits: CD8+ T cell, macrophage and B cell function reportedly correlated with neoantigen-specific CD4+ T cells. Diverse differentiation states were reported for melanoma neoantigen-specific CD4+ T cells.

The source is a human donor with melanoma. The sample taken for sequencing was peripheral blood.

CDR3 residues: CASSQDKVSYGYTF. In nucleotides, the CDR3 is TGCGCCAGCAGCCAAGATAAGGTCAGCTATGGCTACACCTTC. The rearrangement links TRBV4-3 to TRBJ1-2; D is undetermined. CDR3 length: 14 amino acids. The germline gives CDR1 LGHNA, CDR2 YSLEER. Trimming stripped 0 bases from V and 4 bases from J, with 9 bases between.